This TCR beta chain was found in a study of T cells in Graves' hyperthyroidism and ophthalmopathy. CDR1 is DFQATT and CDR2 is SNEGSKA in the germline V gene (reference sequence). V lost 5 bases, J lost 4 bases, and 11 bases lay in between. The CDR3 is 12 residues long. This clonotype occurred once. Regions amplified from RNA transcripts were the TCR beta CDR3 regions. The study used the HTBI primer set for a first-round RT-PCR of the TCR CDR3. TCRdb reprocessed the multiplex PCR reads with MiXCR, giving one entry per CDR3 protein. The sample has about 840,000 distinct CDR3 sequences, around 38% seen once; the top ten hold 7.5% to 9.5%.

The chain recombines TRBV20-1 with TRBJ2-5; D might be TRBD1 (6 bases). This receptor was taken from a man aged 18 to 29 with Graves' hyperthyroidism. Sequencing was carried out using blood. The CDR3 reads CSAESRGETQYF. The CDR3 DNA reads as TGCAGTGCTGAGAGCAGGGGAGAGACCCAGTACTTC.